The next 5 T cell receptor beta chains were all read from a single sample in a study of blood T cell repertoires in COVID-19 (dated by TCRdb to the early 2020s). The library was prepared using the immunoSEQ multiplex PCR assay. TCRdb carries this immuneACCESS record with in-frame sequences only. Its versions omit some clonotypes, under half of them owing to an unresolved V gene in the studies checked, with the rest unexplained. Recorded for this sample are approximately 160,000 clones; roughly 80% of them occurred a single time. Of the sample, about 8% is held by the ten largest clones. The specimen was PBMCs or T cells enriched from blood (not recorded which). Every receptor here comes from a woman in her 50s who had recovered from COVID-19.

The rearrangement links TRBV4-3 to TRBJ1-1; D unresolved. The CDR3 runs to 13 residues. V lost 0 bases and J lost 5, with 7 bases in between. Germline CDR1 LGHNA, CDR2 YSLEER. DNA for the CDR3: TGCGCCAGCAGCCAAGATCGGAGGACTGAAGCTTTCTTT. The encoded protein is CASSQDRRTEAFF.

This chain uses TRBV4-1 with TRBJ2-3, with D unresolved. V lost 3 bases and J 0 bases, leaving 10 bases between the germline ends. The CDR3 spans 15 residues. Per the germline V gene, CDR1 is MGHRA and CDR2 is YSYEKL. The CDR3 here is CASSHVPGSTDTQYF. The CDR3 nucleotides are TGCGCCAGCAGCCATGTCCCAGGCAGCACAGATACGCAGTATTTT.

The V gene is TRBV6-5, the J gene TRBJ2-1; 11 positions match TRBD1. CDR3 length: 15 residues. V lost 1 base and J lost 10; bases outside the gene matches: 6. CDR1 MNHEY and CDR2 SVGAGI come from the germline V gene. CDR3 DNA sequence: TGTGCCAGCAGTTACTTGGGACAGGGGGTTGAGGAGCAGTTCTTC. Amino acid sequence: CASSYLGQGVEEQFF.

This sequence joins TRBV3-1 (or the pseudogene TRBV3-2) and TRBJ2-2; TRBD1 aligns across 7 bases. V shed 1 base and J 7 bases; nucleotides not matched to a gene: 3. The CDR3 totals 14 residues. CDR1 is LGHDT, CDR2 YNNKEL, per germline (reference sequence). The CDR3 sequence is CASSQGQGYGELFF. As DNA, the CDR3 is TGTGCCAGCAGCCAAGGACAGGGCTACGGGGAGCTGTTTTTT.

The V and J genes are TRBV7-2 and TRBJ1-3; D is perhaps TRBD1 (5 bases). The CDR3 totals 16 residues. Trimming shortened V by 0 bases and J by 0 bases, and 9 bases separated the two germline ends. Germline-derived CDR1 and CDR2 are SGHTA and FQGNSA. The CDR3 DNA reads TGTGCCAGCAGCTTAGCCCCGGACATCTCTGGAAACACCATATATTTT. This encodes CASSLAPDISGNTIYF. Variable domain in full (rest from reference TRBV7-2 and TRBJ1-3): GAGVSQSPSNKVTEKGKDVELRCDPISGHTALYWYRQSLGQGLEFLIYFQGNSAPDKSGLPSDRFSAERTGGSVSTLTIQRTQQEDSAVYLCASSLAPDISGNTIYFGEGSWLTVV.